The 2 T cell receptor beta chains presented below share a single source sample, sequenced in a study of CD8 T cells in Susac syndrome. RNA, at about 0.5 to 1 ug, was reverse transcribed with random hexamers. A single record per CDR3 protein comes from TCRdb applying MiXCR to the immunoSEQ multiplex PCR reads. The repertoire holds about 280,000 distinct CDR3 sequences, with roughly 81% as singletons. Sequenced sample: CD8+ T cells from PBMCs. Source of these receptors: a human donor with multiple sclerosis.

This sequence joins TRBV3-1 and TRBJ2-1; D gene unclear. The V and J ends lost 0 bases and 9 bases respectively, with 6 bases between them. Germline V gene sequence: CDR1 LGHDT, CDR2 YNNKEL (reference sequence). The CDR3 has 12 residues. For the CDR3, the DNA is TGTGCCAGCAGCCAAGATGCCCGTGAGCAGTTCTTC. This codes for CASSQDAREQFF.

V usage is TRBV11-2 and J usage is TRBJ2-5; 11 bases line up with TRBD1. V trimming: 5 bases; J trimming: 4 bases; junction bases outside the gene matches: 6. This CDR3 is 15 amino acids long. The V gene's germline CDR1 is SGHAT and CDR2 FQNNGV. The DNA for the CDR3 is TGTGCCAGCAGCCGGACAGGGGGCTTGTCAGAGACCCAGTACTTC. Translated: CASSRTGGLSETQYF.